The rows below give T cell receptor beta chains drawn from one sample of a study of T cells in Graves' hyperthyroidism and ophthalmopathy. Each CDR3 protein gets one entry after TCRdb re-called the multiplex PCR reads with MiXCR. Of fewer than 900,000 distinct CDR3 sequences in the sample, 15% to 20% were seen once. Sequencing was carried out using blood. The receptors shown here come from a man aged 18 to 30 with Graves' hyperthyroidism. CDR3s include the opening cysteine and the closing phenylalanine or tryptophan. A D gene is named only where the DNA matches it firmly. Clone size is shown for a subset of rows, as once, few, many or a class of expanded clone.

clone_size d_call j_call v_call cdr3_nt cdr3_aa
many NA TRBJ1-5 TRBV2 TGTGCCAGCAGCACAGGTCTAGATCAGCCCCAGCATTTT CASSTGLDQPQHF
few TRBD1 TRBJ1-1 TRBV20-1 TGCAGTGCTCTTAAAATTGGACAGGGGGCACAGAGGTCAGCTTTCTTT CSALKIGQGAQRSAFF
NA NA TRBJ2-3 TRBV5-4 TGTGCCAGCAGCTCCCAGGGTTCCGCAGATACGCAGTATTTT CASSSQGSADTQYF
NA NA TRBJ1-2 TRBV20-1 TGCAGGGGGGCCGCGGGATCCTTGAATGGCTACACCTTC CRGAAGSLNGYTF
many NA TRBJ1-5 TRBV28 TGTGCCAGCAGTTTATTGGACAGTTATAGCAATCAGCCCCAGCATTTT CASSLLDSYSNQPQHF
many TRBD1 TRBJ1-1 TRBV20-1 TGCAGTGCCCCGGACAGGGGGCTGAACACTGAAGCTTTCTTT CSAPDRGLNTEAFF
many TRBD1 TRBJ2-7 TRBV7-2 TGTGCCAGCAGCTTAGAGGCGGGGACAGGGAGAGAGCAGTACTTC CASSLEAGTGREQYF
many NA TRBJ2-1 TRBV20-1 TGCAGTGCTAGAGATGCAATCCTAGCGCGACGGTTCGATGAGCAGTTCTTC CSARDAILARRFDEQFF
few TRBD2 TRBJ2-1 TRBV9 TGTGCCAGCAGCGCCCTGACTAGCGGGAAGAATGAGCAGTTCTTC CASSALTSGKNEQFF
many NA TRBJ2-2 TRBV28 TGTGCCAGCAGTTTCGGGATCGGGGAGCTGTTTTTT CASSFGIGELFF
many TRBD2 TRBJ2-7 TRBV11-2 TGTGCCAGCAGCTTAGCGCGCGGGAGGGCAATCTACGAGCAGTACTTC CASSLARGRAIYEQYF
few TRBD2 TRBJ2-1 TRBV6-1 TGTGCCAGCAGTCCTGGGACTAGCGGAAGTTCTGAGCAGTTCTTC CASSPGTSGSSEQFF
NA TRBD1 TRBJ2-6 TRBV7-9 TGTGCCAGCAGCTCCTGGCCGGGACAGGGGCCCTCTGGGGCCAACGTCCTGACTTTC CASSSWPGQGPSGANVLTF
few NA TRBJ1-2 TRBV29-1 TGCAGCGGAAGCCTCACTTCGGATGGCTACACCTTC CSGSLTSDGYTF
NA NA TRBJ2-3 TRBV5-1 TGCGCCAGCAGCCCCTCGGGAGAATCAGATACGCAGTATTTT CASSPSGESDTQYF
few NA TRBJ1-3 TRBV6-2/TRBV6-3 TGTGCCAGCGGAGGGGTACGCTCTGGAAACACCATATATTTT CASGGVRSGNTIYF
few NA TRBJ1-1 TRBV6-1 TGTGCCAGCAGCCCCAGGGGTGGTTTCACTGAAGCTTTCTTT CASSPRGGFTEAFF
many NA TRBJ1-1 TRBV18 TGTGCCAGCTCACCCTTGGGAAGCCTGAACACTGAAGCTTTCTTT CASSPLGSLNTEAFF
NA NA TRBJ2-3 TRBV5-4 TGTGCCAGCAGCTCACTTACAGGGAAGGGGACAGATACGCAGTATTTT CASSSLTGKGTDTQYF
NA NA TRBJ2-7 TRBV20-1 TGCAGTGGAGCGACAGTATCCTACGAGCAGTACTTC CSGATVSYEQYF
few TRBD1 TRBJ1-2 TRBV7-2 TGTGCCAGCGGGAAGGACAGGGCTTCGTATGGCTACACCTTC CASGKDRASYGYTF
many NA TRBJ2-2 TRBV12-3/TRBV12-4 TGTGCCAGCAGTTTTCTCCCCGGGGAGCTGTTTTTT CASSFLPGELFF
NA TRBD1 TRBJ2-2 TRBV20-1 TGCAGTGCTAGGGACAGGGAAGGACCCGGGGAGCTGTTTTTT CSARDREGPGELFF
many NA TRBJ1-2 TRBV6-1 TGTGCCAGCAGTGACACAGCCGTCAACTATGGCTACACCTTC CASSDTAVNYGYTF
many TRBD2 TRBJ2-1 TRBV2 TGTGCCAGCACCGGCGCTAGCGGGAGCTACAATGAGCAGTTCTTC CASTGASGSYNEQFF
many TRBD1 TRBJ1-5 TRBV12-5 TGTGCTAGTGGTTTCGTACAGGGGGCAAGCAATCAGCCCCAGCATTTT CASGFVQGASNQPQHF
few NA TRBJ1-6 TRBV20-1 TGCAGTGCTAGAGATGGGGCCTCCCGGGATTCACCCCTCCACTTT CSARDGASRDSPLHF
many NA TRBJ2-7 TRBV5-5 TGTGCCAGCAGCTTCACTGGGACCTACGAGCAGTACTTC CASSFTGTYEQYF
NA TRBD2 TRBJ2-5 TRBV29-1 TGCAGCACTAGTGTGCTAGCGGGAATAGAGACCCAGTACTTC CSTSVLAGIETQYF
many TRBD2 TRBJ2-7 TRBV10-3 TGTGCCATCAGAGAAAGAAGCGGGATGTCCTCCTACGAGCAGTACTTC CAIRERSGMSSYEQYF
few NA TRBJ1-2 TRBV20-1 TGCAGTGTTTCGACAGATAGCTATGGCTACACCTTC CSVSTDSYGYTF
NA NA TRBJ1-1 TRBV15 TGTGCCACCAAGGAGAGGATGAACACTGAAGCTTTCTTT CATKERMNTEAFF
few NA TRBJ2-5 TRBV20-1 TGCAGTGCTAGATACCCATCCGGGACACGCATGAAAGAGACCCAGTACTTC CSARYPSGTRMKETQYF
NA NA TRBJ1-2 TRBV20-1 TGCAGTGCTAGAGTTGGCAGGGGCTATGGCTACACCTTC CSARVGRGYGYTF
many NA TRBJ1-1 TRBV4-1 TGCGCCAGCAGCCAGGCAGGGTATCGGGGCCGGATGAACACTGAAGCTTTCTTT CASSQAGYRGRMNTEAFF
many NA TRBJ1-5 TRBV12-3/TRBV12-4 TGTGCCAGCAGTTTAGAGACAGTCTTGAGCAATCAGCCCCAGCATTTT CASSLETVLSNQPQHF
few TRBD2 TRBJ2-1 TRBV9 TGTGCCAGCAGCGCCGGACTAGCGGGAGCCAATGAGCAGTTCTTC CASSAGLAGANEQFF
many NA TRBJ2-5 TRBV29-1 TGCAGCTTCCGAGGCAGGGTTCAAGAGACCCAGTACTTC CSFRGRVQETQYF
NA NA TRBJ1-5 TRBV24-1 TGTGCCACCAGTTGGGTGTATAGCAATCAGCCCCAGCATTTT CATSWVYSNQPQHF
NA TRBD1 TRBJ1-5 TRBV19 TGTGCCAGTAGTTCGGGACAGGGGCTGCCCCAGCATTTT CASSSGQGLPQHF
NA TRBD2 TRBJ2-7 TRBV20-1 TGCAGTGCCCACGACGGGGCGGGAGTAACCTACGAGCAGTACTTC CSAHDGAGVTYEQYF
NA NA TRBJ2-7 TRBV30 TGTGCCTGGTCCTGGGCCCCAGGCAGCGAGCAGTACTTC CAWSWAPGSEQYF
few TRBD2 TRBJ2-7 TRBV20-1 TGCAGTGCTTTAAGGACTAGCGGGAGGGACCCCTACGAGCAGTACTTC CSALRTSGRDPYEQYF
NA NA TRBJ2-5 TRBV15 TGTGCCACCAGCAGCCCCTCGGGGGTGGCGGGAAGGGAGACCCAGTACTTC CATSSPSGVAGRETQYF
few NA TRBJ2-1 TRBV14 TGTGCCAGCAGCCCCTCCGCAGGGCAGACCTACAATGAGCAGTTCTTC CASSPSAGQTYNEQFF
NA TRBD1 TRBJ1-5 TRBV20-1 TGCAGTGCTAGAGTGGGCGGGACAGGGAATCAGCCCCAGCATTTT CSARVGGTGNQPQHF
few NA TRBJ1-5 TRBV5-1 TGCGCCAGCAGCTTGTTGGGGCTCAATAGCAATCAGCCCCAGCATTTT CASSLLGLNSNQPQHF
many TRBD2 TRBJ2-5 TRBV28 TGTGCCAGCAGTTTTGGGTCTAGCGGCCAAGAGACCCAGTACTTC CASSFGSSGQETQYF
NA TRBD2 TRBJ2-3 TRBV7-6 TGTGCCAGCAGCCCCGGGGCTAGCGGATTCACAGATACGCAGTATTTT CASSPGASGFTDTQYF
many NA TRBJ1-2 TRBV2 TGTGCCAGCAGTGAATGGAGAGGCTACACCTTC CASSEWRGYTF
NA TRBD1 TRBJ2-7 TRBV19 TGTGCCAGTAGTATACCCGCGACAGGGGGTGCTTTTACCGAGCAGTACTTC CASSIPATGGAFTEQYF
many TRBD1 TRBJ1-5 TRBV20-1 TGCAGTGCTAGAGGACAGGGAAAGGGGGCCAGCAATCAGCCCCAGCATTTT CSARGQGKGASNQPQHF